Each of the 13 T cell receptor beta chains below was sequenced from the same sample in a study of T cells expressing NK-cell markers. TCRdb reanalyzed the 5' RACE reads and collapses them to one entry per CDR3 protein, without DNA. This listing includes 140,000 or so distinct CDR3 sequences. The sample was blood T cells: a sorted CD56 or NKG2C T cell subset, CD4+ or CD8+ T cells, or bulk PBMC T cells (not recorded which). Every receptor here comes from a man aged 18 to 30 in good health.

Here the CDR3 reads CSVEEGLAGVASTDTQYF. V usage is TRBV29-1 and J usage is TRBJ2-3; no DNA is available, so the TRBD2 call from TCRdb remains unchecked. CDR3 length: 18 amino acids. Germline V gene sequence: CDR1 SQVTM, CDR2 ANQGSEA.

V usage is TRBV2 and J usage is TRBJ2-1; with no DNA, the TCRdb D assignment of TRBD2 cannot be verified. Germline CDR1 is SNHLY and CDR2 is FYNNEI. The CDR3 covers 13 residues. CDR3 loop: CARREPLYNEQFF.

This rearrangement joins TRBV27 to TRBJ2-1; TCRdb designates TRBD1, a call that cannot be tested without DNA. Germline loops: CDR1 MNHEY, CDR2 SMNVEV (reference sequence). This CDR3 is built from 11 residues. The CDR3 spells CATHRGREQFF.

The chain uses TRBV29-1 and TRBJ2-1; with no DNA, the TCRdb D assignment of TRBD2 cannot be verified. Germline V gene lookup returns CDR1 SQVTM and CDR2 ANQGSEA. The CDR3 covers 17 residues. The CDR3: CSGEGAWEGNSYNEQFF.

The CDR3 region is CATSTGLAHTDTQYF. The rearrangement joins TRBV12-3 or TRBV12-4 to TRBJ2-3; no DNA is available, so the TRBD2 call from TCRdb remains unchecked. This CDR3 contains 15 residues.

The rearrangement links TRBV18 to TRBJ2-7; TCRdb indicates TRBD1, and absent DNA this call remains unverified. Germline-derived CDR1 and CDR2 are KGHSH and LQKENI. This CDR3 contains 18 residues. The CDR3 reads CASSPTGTLVMGNYEQYF.

This chain uses TRBV6-5 with TRBJ1-5; TCRdb's D call, TRBD1, is unchecked because there is no DNA. The CDR3 sequence is 15 residues long. The V gene's germline CDR1 is MNHEY and CDR2 SVGAGI. CDR3 loop: CASTPRGQGNQPQHF.

Here the CDR3 reads CASSQTLRGRRTEAFF. V is TRBV4-2 and J is TRBJ1-1; the D call of TRBD1 rests on TCRdb alone, since no DNA is present to check it. Per germline, CDR1 LGHNA and CDR2 YNFKEQ. This CDR3 comprises 16 residues.

J is TRBJ2-3 and V is TRBV4-3; TCRdb lists TRBD2, though no DNA is available to test this call. The length of the CDR3 is 15 residues. CDR1 is LGHNA and CDR2 is YSLEER in the germline V gene. The CDR3 is CASSQEEREWDTQYF.

The V and J genes are TRBV10-3 and TRBJ2-3; absent DNA, TCRdb's TRBD2 call cannot be checked. Germline V CDR1 and CDR2: ENHRY, SYGVKD. This CDR3 is 15 amino acids long. CDR3: CAISEDYTSTDTQYF.

The chain recombines TRBV2 with TRBJ1-1; TCRdb's D gene call, TRBD1, goes unchecked for lack of DNA. This CDR3 spans 14 amino acids. Germline lookup yields CDR1 SNHLY and CDR2 FYNNEI. The CDR3 is CASVTLTGTIGAFF.

The CDR3 here is CASSEGMNTEAFF. This chain joins TRBV2 and TRBJ1-1. Germline V gene lookup returns CDR1 SNHLY and CDR2 FYNNEI. This CDR3 comprises 13 residues.

The genes are TRBV27 and TRBJ2-7; TCRdb returns TRBD1, unconfirmable since there is no DNA. There are 16 residues in the CDR3. Germline lookup yields CDR1 MNHEY and CDR2 SMNVEV (reference sequence). This CDR3 is CASSLSVGRRAYEQYF.